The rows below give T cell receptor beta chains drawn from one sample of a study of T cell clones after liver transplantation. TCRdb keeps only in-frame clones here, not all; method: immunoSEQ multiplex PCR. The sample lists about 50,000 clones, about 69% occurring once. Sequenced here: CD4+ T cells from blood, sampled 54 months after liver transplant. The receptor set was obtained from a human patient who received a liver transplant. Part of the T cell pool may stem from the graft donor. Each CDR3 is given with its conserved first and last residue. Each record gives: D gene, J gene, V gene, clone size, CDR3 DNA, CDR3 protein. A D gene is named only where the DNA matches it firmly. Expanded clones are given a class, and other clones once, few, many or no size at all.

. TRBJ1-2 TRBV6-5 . TGTGCCAGCAGTTCCCGGACCGGACGGGGGAACTATGGCTACACCTTC CASSSRTGRGNYGYTF
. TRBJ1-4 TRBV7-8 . TGTGCCAGCAGCCAGGGACATGCTGGTGAAAAACTGTTTTTT CASSQGHAGEKLFF
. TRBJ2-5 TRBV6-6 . TGTGCCAGCAGTTCAGGAAAAGAGACCCAGTACTTC CASSSGKETQYF
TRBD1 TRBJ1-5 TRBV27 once TGTGCCAGCAGTGCAACTTACCGGGACAGGGACTATCAGCCCCAGCATTTT CASSATYRDRDYQPQHF
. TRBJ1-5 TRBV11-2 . TGTGCCAGCAGCTTAGACAGGGGCCAGCCCCAGCATTTT CASSLDRGQPQHF
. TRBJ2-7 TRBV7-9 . TGTGCCAGCAGCCCACGAAACCTACAGGATTTGACCTACGAGCAGTACTTC CASSPRNLQDLTYEQYF
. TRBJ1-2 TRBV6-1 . TGTGCCAGCAGTACTTGGACAGATTATGGCTACACCTTC CASSTWTDYGYTF
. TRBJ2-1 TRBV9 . TGTGCCAGCAGCGTAGTGGACTTTTCCTACAATGAGCAGTTCTTC CASSVVDFSYNEQFF
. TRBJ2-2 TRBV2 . TGTGCCAGCAGTGGGGGACAGAACACCGGGGAGCTGTTTTTT CASSGGQNTGELFF
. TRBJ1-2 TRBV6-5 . TGTGCCAGCAGGCCATCCTACAGGGCTATCTATGGCTACACCTTC CASRPSYRAIYGYTF
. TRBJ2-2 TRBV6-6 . TGTGCCAGCAGTTACTCGATTAGCACCGGGGAGCTGTTTTTT CASSYSISTGELFF
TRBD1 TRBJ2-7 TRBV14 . TGTGCCAGCAGCCAAACCGGACAGGGCGACGAGCAGTACTTC CASSQTGQGDEQYF
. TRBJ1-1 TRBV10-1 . TGCGCCAGCAGAGGAGTCGGGGAGCTTCTTTTT CASRGVGELLF
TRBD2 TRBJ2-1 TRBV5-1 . TGCGCCAGCAGCGACCTTAGCGGGGGGCCTTACAATGAGCAGTTCTTC CASSDLSGGPYNEQFF
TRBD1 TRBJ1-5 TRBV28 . TGTGCCAGCAGTACCACAGGGGGAGGCAATCAGCCCCAGCATTTT CASSTTGGGNQPQHF
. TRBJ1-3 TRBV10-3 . TGTGCCATCCAGGGGAGTGGCTCTGGAAACACCATATATTTT CAIQGSGSGNTIYF
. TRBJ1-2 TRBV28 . TGTGCCAGCAGTTTGGGGTTTGTAGAGTGGGACGTAAACAACTATGGCTACACCTTC CASSLGFVEWDVNNYGYTF
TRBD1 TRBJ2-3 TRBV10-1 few TGCGCCAGCAGTGAAGGGACAGGGCCAGATACGCAGTATTTT CASSEGTGPDTQYF
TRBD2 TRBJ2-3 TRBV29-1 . TGCAGCGTACCCACAGGACTAGCAGGGCAGTATTTT CSVPTGLAGQYF
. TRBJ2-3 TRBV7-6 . TGTGCCAGCAGCCCCCGGGTGAGGGGGGATACGCAGTATTTT CASSPRVRGDTQYF
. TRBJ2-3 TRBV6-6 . TGTGCCAGCAGTTATGAGGGGAAGGGCACAGATACGCAGTATTTT CASSYEGKGTDTQYF
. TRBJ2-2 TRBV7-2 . TGTGCCAGCAGCCCGATCCGGGGAACCGGGGAGCTGTTTTTT CASSPIRGTGELFF
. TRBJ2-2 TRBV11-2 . TGTGCCAGCAGCTTAGGTTCTCCGTACACCGGGGAGCTGTTTTTT CASSLGSPYTGELFF
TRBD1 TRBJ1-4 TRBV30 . TGTGCCTGGAGGGAACGCGGACAGGGCGGTGAAAAACTGTTTTTT CAWRERGQGGEKLFF
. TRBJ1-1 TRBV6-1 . TGTGCCAGCAGTTTGGACGGGAACACTGAAGCTTTCTTT CASSLDGNTEAFF
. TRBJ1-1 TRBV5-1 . TGCGCCAGCACCGACGGGGACAATACTGAAGCTTTCTTT CASTDGDNTEAFF
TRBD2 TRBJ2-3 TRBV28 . TGTGCCAGCAGTTCTCTTCTAGCGGGTTACACAGATACGCAGTATTTT CASSSLLAGYTDTQYF
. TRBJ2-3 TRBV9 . TGTGCCAGCAGCGTAGCGAAGGTGGGTACGCAGTATTTT CASSVAKVGTQYF
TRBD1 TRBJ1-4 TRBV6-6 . TGTGCCAGCATATTCGGGACAGGCAATGAAAAACTGTTTTTT CASIFGTGNEKLFF
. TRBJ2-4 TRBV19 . TGTGCCAGTAGTAGCCAGGGAAACGGGGCCAAAAACATTCAGTACTTC CASSSQGNGAKNIQYF
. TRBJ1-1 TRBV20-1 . TGCAGTGCTTCAAACACTGAAGCTTTCTTT CSASNTEAFF
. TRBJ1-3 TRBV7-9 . TGTGCCAGCAGCTTAGGACAGGTCGGAAACACCATATATTTT CASSLGQVGNTIYF
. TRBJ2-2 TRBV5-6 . TGTGCCAGCAGATTTCGGACCGGGACCCGGGCCACCGGGGAGCTGTTTTTT CASRFRTGTRATGELFF
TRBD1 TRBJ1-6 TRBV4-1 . TGCGCCAGCAGCCCCCAGGGGACAGGGAGGACACCCCTCCACTTT CASSPQGTGRTPLHF
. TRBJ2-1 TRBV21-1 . TGTGCCAGCAGCAAAACTAAAAGCGGGGGGAATGAGCAGTTCTTC CASSKTKSGGNEQFF
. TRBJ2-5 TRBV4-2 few TGTGCCAGCAGCCAAGCACAAGAGACCCAGTACTTC CASSQAQETQYF
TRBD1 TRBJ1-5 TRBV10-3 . TGTGCCATCAGTCCGGGACAGGGTTTCGATAGCAATCAGCCCCAGCATTTT CAISPGQGFDSNQPQHF